The rows below give T cell receptor beta chains drawn from one sample of a study of cytomegalovirus exposure and HLA in healthy donors. Some clones are missing from TCRdb's copy, which holds only in-frame ones; the method was immunoSEQ multiplex PCR. The data contain roughly 87,000 clones, 70% to 80% of them singletons. Sequenced: PBMCs. The source of these receptors is a woman in her thirties or forties in good health and CMV-seropositive. CDR3s leave out the opening cysteine and the closing phenylalanine or tryptophan.

V gene: TRBV7-9; J gene: TRBJ1-2; CDR3 length: 13; CDR3 protein: ASSRRDILRYGYT
V gene: TRBV18; J gene: TRBJ2-5; CDR3 length: 11; CDR3 protein: ASASGGEETQY
V gene: TRBV27; J gene: TRBJ2-7; CDR3 length: 12; CDR3 protein: ASSSGLNNYEQY
V gene: TRBV28; J gene: TRBJ1-2; CDR3 length: 12; CDR3 protein: ASSLVRVYYGYT
V gene: TRBV7-2; J gene: TRBJ1-1; CDR3 length: 15; CDR3 protein: ASSPGGSHRVITEAF
V gene: TRBV9; J gene: TRBJ1-5; CDR3 length: 13; CDR3 protein: ASSPDGQSGQPQH
V gene: TRBV9; J gene: TRBJ1-1; CDR3 length: 12; CDR3 protein: ASSDPGDRGEAF
V gene: TRBV6-1; J gene: TRBJ2-1; CDR3 length: 9; CDR3 protein: ASSLADEQF
V gene: TRBV7-8; J gene: TRBJ1-1; CDR3 length: 11; CDR3 protein: ASSLGQGTEAF
V gene: TRBV28; J gene: TRBJ1-2; CDR3 length: 12; CDR3 protein: ASSLPGRPYGYT
V gene: TRBV19; J gene: TRBJ2-1; CDR3 length: 12; CDR3 protein: ASSKGTGGNEQF
V gene: TRBV18; J gene: TRBJ2-4; CDR3 length: 15; CDR3 protein: ASSPPPPGPSSNIQY
V gene: TRBV7-9; J gene: TRBJ1-1; CDR3 length: 13; CDR3 protein: ASSPLSLKNTEAF
V gene: TRBV7-6; J gene: TRBJ1-5; CDR3 length: 15; CDR3 protein: ASSPGQGDASNQPQH
V gene: TRBV30; J gene: TRBJ1-1; CDR3 length: 12; CDR3 protein: AWSVRDRATEAF
V gene: TRBV11-1; J gene: TRBJ2-5; CDR3 length: 15; CDR3 protein: ASSLLDRVSLGETQY
V gene: TRBV5-1; J gene: TRBJ2-2; CDR3 length: 14; CDR3 protein: ASSPGLAGKVGELF
V gene: TRBV9; J gene: TRBJ1-2; CDR3 length: 11; CDR3 protein: ASSVDGQYGYT
V gene: TRBV6-5; J gene: TRBJ1-5; CDR3 length: 13; CDR3 protein: ASSYGTGGDQPQH
V gene: TRBV5-1; J gene: TRBJ1-4; CDR3 length: 12; CDR3 protein: ASSEQGGLGKLF
V gene: TRBV6-4; J gene: TRBJ1-2; CDR3 length: 13; CDR3 protein: ATIGPRGEDYGYT
V gene: TRBV5-6; J gene: TRBJ2-5; CDR3 length: 14; CDR3 protein: ASSSINRMSTETQY
V gene: TRBV14; J gene: TRBJ2-5; CDR3 length: 9; CDR3 protein: ASSHSRHQY
V gene: TRBV7-9; J gene: TRBJ2-5; CDR3 length: 17; CDR3 protein: ASSSSLRDSPRYQETQY
V gene: TRBV5-6; J gene: TRBJ1-3; CDR3 length: 14; CDR3 protein: ASSLGGARSGNTIY
V gene: TRBV30; J gene: TRBJ2-1; CDR3 length: 9; CDR3 protein: AWSFQNEQF
V gene: TRBV30; J gene: TRBJ1-1; CDR3 length: 12; CDR3 protein: AWSRGQSNTEAF
V gene: TRBV4-1; J gene: TRBJ1-1; CDR3 length: 10; CDR3 protein: ASSQPAPEAL
V gene: TRBV18; J gene: TRBJ2-5; CDR3 length: 10; CDR3 protein: ASSLFQETQY
V gene: TRBV7-8; J gene: TRBJ1-1; CDR3 length: 11; CDR3 protein: ASSLVSPTEAF
V gene: TRBV10-3; J gene: TRBJ2-7; CDR3 length: 12; CDR3 protein: AISVGTSGYEQY
V gene: TRBV6-5; J gene: TRBJ1-1; CDR3 length: 13; CDR3 protein: ASSYSGGFETEAF
V gene: TRBV28; J gene: TRBJ1-2; CDR3 length: 15; CDR3 protein: ASRQTQGTGESYGYT